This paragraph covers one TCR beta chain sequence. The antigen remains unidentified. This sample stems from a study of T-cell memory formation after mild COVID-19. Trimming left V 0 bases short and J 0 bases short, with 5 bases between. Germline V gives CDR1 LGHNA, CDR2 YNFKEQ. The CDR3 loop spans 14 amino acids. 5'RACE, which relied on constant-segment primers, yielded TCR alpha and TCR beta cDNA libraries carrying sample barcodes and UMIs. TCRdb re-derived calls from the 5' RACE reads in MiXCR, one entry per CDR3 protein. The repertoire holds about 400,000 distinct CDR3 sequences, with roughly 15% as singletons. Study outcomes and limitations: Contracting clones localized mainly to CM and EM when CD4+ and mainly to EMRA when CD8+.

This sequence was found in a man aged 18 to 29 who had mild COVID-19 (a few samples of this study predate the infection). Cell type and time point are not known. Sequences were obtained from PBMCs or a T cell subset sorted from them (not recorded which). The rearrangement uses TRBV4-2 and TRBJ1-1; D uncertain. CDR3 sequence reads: CASSQEIMNTEAFF. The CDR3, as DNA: TGTGCCAGCAGCCAAGAGATTATGAACACTGAAGCTTTCTTT.